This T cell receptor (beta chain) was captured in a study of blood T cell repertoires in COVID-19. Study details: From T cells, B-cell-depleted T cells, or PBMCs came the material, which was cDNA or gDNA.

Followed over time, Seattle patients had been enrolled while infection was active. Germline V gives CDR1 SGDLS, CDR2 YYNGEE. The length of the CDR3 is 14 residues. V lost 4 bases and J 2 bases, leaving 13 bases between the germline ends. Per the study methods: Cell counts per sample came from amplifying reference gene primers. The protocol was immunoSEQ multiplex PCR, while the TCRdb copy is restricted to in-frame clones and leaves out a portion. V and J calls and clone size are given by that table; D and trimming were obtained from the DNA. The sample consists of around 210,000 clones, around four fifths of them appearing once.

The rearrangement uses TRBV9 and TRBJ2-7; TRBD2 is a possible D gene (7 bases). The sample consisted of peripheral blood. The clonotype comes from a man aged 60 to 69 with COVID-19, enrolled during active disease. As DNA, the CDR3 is TGTGCCAGCAGCCGAAGGGGGGGAACCTACGAGCAGTACTTC. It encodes CASSRRGGTYEQYF.